One sample yielded the 21 T cell receptor beta chains listed below, sequenced in a study of glioma-infiltrating T cells. Amplification of TCR alpha and beta CDR3 regions from RNA used iRepertoire nested multiplex PCR. TCRdb reprocessed the multiplex PCR reads via MiXCR and lists one record per CDR3 protein. The repertoire has 90,000 to 100,000 distinct CDR3 sequences, about 37% of them found once; the top ten carry 30% to 40%. Sequencing was done on a sample of glioma tissue, nonneoplastic brain tissue, or PBMCs (not recorded which). The origin of the receptors is a human donor with low-grade glioma or glioblastoma, undergoing nonglioma brain surgery, or in good health (not recorded which).

This clonotype is deemed medium-sized. The gene calls are TRBV6-2 or TRBV6-3 and TRBJ2-2; no clear D. This CDR3 has 11 amino acids. Trimming pared 4 bases from V and 6 bases from J, leaving 3 bases between. Germline CDR1 reads MNHEY; CDR2 reads SVGEGT. The CDR3 DNA follows: TGTGCCAGCAGTTTTCCCGGGGAGCTGTTTTTT. This encodes CASSFPGELFF.

A few counts support this clonotype. CDR3 protein: CASTPSGPLTGELFF. Here the CDR3 DNA reads TGCGCCAGCACCCCATCGGGTCCACTCACCGGGGAGCTGTTTTTT. The rearrangement links TRBV5-1 to TRBJ2-2, with D uncertain. CDR1 and CDR2 from the germline V gene are SGHRS and YFSETQ. This CDR3 is built from 15 residues. V was trimmed by 6 bases and J by 4 bases, leaving 16 bases between them.

Comment on this clonotype: This could be a read error, since a much larger clone is one nucleotide away. This chain joins TRBV5-4 and TRBJ2-5; D is uncertain. The CDR3 loop spans 14 amino acids. V was shortened by 2 bases and J by 3 bases, with 11 bases between the two germline ends. Germline V gives CDR1 SGHNT, CDR2 YYREEE (reference sequence). The CDR3 here is CASSFGFKKETQYF. CDR3 sequence (DNA): TGTGCCAGCAGCTTCGGATTCAAAAAAGAGACCCAGTACTTC. Drawing the rest from reference TRBV5-4 and TRBJ2-5, the complete variable domain is ETGVTQSPTHLIKTRGQQVTLRCSSQSGHNTVSWYQQALGQGPQFIFQYYREEENGRGNFPPRFSGLQFPNYSSELNVNALELDDSALYLCASSFGFKKETQYFGPGTRLLVL.

This clonotype has a count of ten or more. The rearrangement joins TRBV18 to TRBJ2-1, with 15 bases lining up with TRBD2. With V trimmed by 2 bases and J by 3 bases, 2 bases remained unmatched. Germline CDR1 and CDR2: KGHSH and LQKENI. This CDR3 spans 17 amino acids. The CDR3 nucleotides are TGTGCCAGCTCACCAACGGGACTAGCGGGGGGCTACAATGAGCAGTTCTTC. Translated: CASSPTGLAGGYNEQFF.

This rearrangement joins TRBV2 to TRBJ2-7; 9 nucleotides align to TRBD1. CDR1 is SNHLY and CDR2 is FYNNEI in the germline V gene. The CDR3 has 16 amino acids. Trimming at V came to 0 bases and at J to 3 bases, leaving 6 bases not matched to a gene. The CDR3 loop is CASSEAGTGQFYEQYF. The CDR3 nucleotides read TGTGCCAGCAGTGAAGCCGGGACAGGGCAATTCTACGAGCAGTACTTC.

This clonotype showed up many times. The chain carries TRBV18 and TRBJ2-1; no definite D call. The CDR3 covers 14 residues. Trimming took 1 base from V and 7 from J, leaving 11 bases between them. Germline CDR1 is KGHSH and CDR2 is LQKENI. CDR3 residues: CASSPLAQTNEQFF. The CDR3 DNA is TGTGCCAGCTCACCACTAGCACAGACGAATGAGCAGTTCTTC.

Points on this clonotype: This may arise from a read error, as a much more abundant clone is one base away. CDR3 loop: CATAAGSGNEKFF. CDR3 DNA: TGTGCCACCGCCGCTGGGTCCGGCAATGAGAAGTTCTTC. The gene calls are TRBV12-3 or TRBV12-4 and TRBJ2-1; D is unresolved. The CDR3 totals 13 residues.

This clonotype was counted many times. The chain recombines TRBV20-1 with TRBJ2-2; tentatively, D is TRBD2 (7 bases). Per the germline V gene, CDR1 is DFQATT and CDR2 is SNEGSKA (reference sequence). The V end was cut by 0 bases, the J end by 2 bases, with 10 bases between. The CDR3 is 15 amino acids. CDR3 in DNA: TGCAGTGCTAGAGAGGGGGGGCGAAACACCGGGGAGCTGTTTTTT. Translated, it gives CSAREGGRNTGELFF.

This clonotype was found many times. The V gene is TRBV7-2, the J gene TRBJ2-1; possibly TRBD1 or TRBD2 for D (5 bases each). CDR1 SGHTA and CDR2 FQGNSA come from the germline V gene. V was clipped by 9 bases and J by 6 bases, with 9 bases between them. CDR3 length equals 11 residues. DNA for the CDR3: TGTGCCAGGGAAGGGACCAATGAGCAGTTCTTC. It is translated as CAREGTNEQFF.

This clonotype was found many times. J is TRBJ2-2 and V is TRBV2, with 7 bases matching TRBD1. The CDR3 runs 14 residues. The V and J ends lost 7 bases and 4 bases, in that order; junction bases with no gene match: 6. Germline CDR1 SNHLY, CDR2 FYNNEI. The CDR3 DNA is TGTGCCAGCAACTTGGGACAGATCACCGGGGAGCTGTTTTTT. This encodes CASNLGQITGELFF.

The CDR3 DNA reads as TGTGCCAGCCGACCGACAGGGGTTCGCTCTGGGGCCAACGTCCTGACTTTC. Its protein is CASRPTGVRSGANVLTF. V usage is TRBV28 and J usage is TRBJ2-6; 8 bases are shared with TRBD1. Losses at the gene ends were 8 bases for V and 0 bases for J; bases not matched to a gene: 9. The CDR3 covers 17 residues. Germline CDR1 and CDR2: MDHEN and SYDVKM.

There are many counts of this clonotype. The rearrangement uses TRBV7-2 and TRBJ2-1, with D uncertain. CDR3 length: 11 amino acids. V was clipped by 5 bases and J by 6 bases, with 5 bases between them. The V gene's germline CDR1 is SGHTA and CDR2 FQGNSA. The CDR3 DNA is TGTGCCAGCAGCCTTAGCAATGAGCAGTTCTTC. Its translation is CASSLSNEQFF.

This clonotype was recorded at least ten times. The V call is TRBV10-3, the J call TRBJ1-1; maybe TRBD1 (5 bases). Germline V lookup: CDR1 ENHRY, CDR2 SYGVKD. This CDR3 region has 12 residues. Trimming took off 6 bases at V and 7 bases at J, with 12 bases between the two ends. The CDR3 DNA is TGTGCCATCAGGGCCACAGGTAGTGAAGCTTTCTTT. Translation: CAIRATGSEAFF.

The sample holds many counts of this clonotype. The rearrangement links TRBV7-8 to TRBJ1-3, with D maybe TRBD1 (5 bases). CDR1 and CDR2 from the germline V gene are SGHVS and FQNEAQ. The CDR3 consists of 17 residues. V lost 5 bases, J lost 0 bases, and 17 bases lay in between. The CDR3 here is CASSIRTNPGSGNTIYF. CDR3 DNA sequence: TGTGCCAGCAGCATCCGGACAAACCCCGGCTCTGGAAACACCATATATTTT.

With respect to this clonotype: A much larger clone is a single base away; this may be a read error. The chain uses TRBV11-2 and TRBJ1-1; D remains ambiguous. The CDR3 sequence is 15 residues long. V shed 1 base and J shed 4 bases, with 13 bases lying between them. Germline lookup yields CDR1 SGHAT and CDR2 FQNNGV. CDR3 sequence: CASSLVGGWSTEAFF. For the CDR3, the DNA is TGTGCCAGCAGCTTAGTGGGAGGCTGGAGCACTGAAGCTTTCTTT.

This clonotype was observed a single time. The genes are TRBV12-3 or TRBV12-4 and TRBJ1-2; D is perhaps TRBD1 (5 bases). The CDR3 extends over 13 amino acids. The germline V and J ends were trimmed by 4 bases and 8 bases, with 14 bases remaining between them. The CDR3 here is CASSSAAGGGYTF. In nucleotides, the CDR3 is TGTGCCAGCAGTTCCGCCGCTGGGGGAGGCTACACCTTC.

In its sample, this clonotype was seen many times. The chain combines TRBV7-2 with TRBJ1-1, with unresolved D. Per germline, CDR1 SGHTA and CDR2 FQGNSA. The CDR3 totals 15 residues. Deletions cut 3 bases from V and 1 base from J, with 12 bases between. The CDR3 bases are TGTGCCAGCAGCTTCGTGTTACAGTCGAACACTGAAGCTTTCTTT. It specifies CASSFVLQSNTEAFF.

A remark on this clonotype: A read error may produce the germline difference seen at one junction end. The V and J genes are TRBV6-6 and TRBJ2-1; a weak D match, TRBD1 (6 bases). This CDR3 is 15 amino acids long. CDR1 and CDR2 (germline): MNHNY, SVGAGI (reference sequence). This CDR3 is CASSHDPSRDNEQFF. CDR3 coding DNA: TGTGCCAGCAGTCATGACCCCTCGAGGGACAATGAGCAGTTCTTT.

Points on this clonotype: A clone one base away is much larger, so this may be a read error. The rearrangement uses TRBV7-3 and TRBJ2-2; D not certain. The ends were cut back, 4 bases at V and 10 bases at J, with 10 bases in the middle. Germline V lookup: CDR1 SGHTA, CDR2 FQGTGA. This CDR3 has 12 residues. In DNA form, the CDR3 reads TGTGCCAGCAGCTACGGCTTCGTGGAGCTGTTTTTT. Residues: CASSYGFVELFF.

The sample holds one count of this clonotype. The chain joins TRBV7-8 to TRBJ1-5; the D gene is possibly TRBD1 (5 bases). The CDR3 loop spans 13 amino acids. Germline V gives CDR1 SGHVS, CDR2 FQNEAQ. Trimming pared 1 base from V and 11 bases from J, leaving 12 bases between. The CDR3 reads CASSLGQQETQHF. For the CDR3, the DNA is TGTGCCAGCAGCTTAGGACAGCAAGAGACCCAGCATTTT.

The chain couples TRBV6-1 to TRBJ2-7; TRBD1 agrees at 8 bases. The CDR3 spans 15 residues. Germline V gives CDR1 MNHNS, CDR2 SASEGT. Trimming at V came to 5 bases and at J to 5 bases, leaving 11 bases not matched to a gene. This CDR3 is CASSRTGSSYNEQYF. DNA of the CDR3: TGTGCCAGCAGTAGGACAGGGAGCTCCTACAACGAGCAGTACTTC.